The 24 T cell receptor beta chains given below trace back to one sample, sequenced in a study of T-cell reconstitution after alpha-beta-depleted transplantation in children. During its preparation, the TCRbeta library received unique molecular identifiers. Each CDR3 protein is one row after TCRdb ran MiXCR on the PCR reads. The sample lists about 610,000 distinct CDR3 sequences; more than 9% were seen once. The specimen was PBMCs from the stem cell graft donor, collected from the stem cell graft. The receptors shown here come from a human donor who donated a stem cell graft to a child with acute myeloid leukemia.

J is TRBJ2-5 and V is TRBV24-1; 11 nucleotides match TRBD1. Per germline, CDR1 KGHDR and CDR2 SFDVKD. CDR3 size: 16 residues. The ends lost 3 bases at V and 4 bases at J; junction bases unmatched: 6. DNA for the CDR3: TGTGCCACCAGTGATCCGGGACAGGGGGGTGCAGAGACCCAGTACTTC. Amino acid sequence: CATSDPGQGGAETQYF.

The V gene is TRBV29-1, the J gene TRBJ2-5; D remains unclear. This CDR3 contains 12 residues. The germline V and J ends were trimmed by 1 base and 4 bases, with 7 bases remaining between them. Germline V gene lookup returns CDR1 SQVTM and CDR2 ANQGSEA. The DNA for the CDR3 is TGCAGCGTTGAAGGTACTCTAGAGACCCAGTACTTC. It translates to CSVEGTLETQYF.

This clonotype was seen repeatedly, ten times or more. In DNA, the CDR3 is TGTGCCAGCAGTGCAGTAGCGGGAGGATCGGGCAGGACAGATACGCAGTATTTT. Protein: CASSAVAGGSGRTDTQYF. The chain combines TRBV2 with TRBJ2-3; 10 bases agree with TRBD2. The CDR3 has 18 amino acids. Germline CDR1 reads SNHLY; CDR2 reads FYNNEI. The trim removed 4 bases at V and 3 bases at J, leaving 13 bases unmatched.

V gene TRBV14 combines with J gene TRBJ2-7, with D tentatively TRBD2 (5 bases). Germline CDR1 reads SGHDN; CDR2 reads FVKESK. V dropped 0 bases and J dropped 3 bases, with 9 bases sitting between them. This CDR3 is built from 14 residues. The CDR3: CASSQEFAGYEQYF. The CDR3 DNA reads as TGTGCCAGCAGCCAAGAATTCGCGGGCTACGAGCAGTACTTC.

This clonotype was recorded many times. For the CDR3, the DNA is TGCAGTGCTAGGCCCGGGACAGGGGGTCGGGAGCAGTACTTC. This codes for CSARPGTGGREQYF. The rearrangement links TRBV20-1 to TRBJ2-7; TRBD1 aligns across 11 bases. Unmatched junction bases numbered 8, after V lost 3 bases and J lost 7 bases. The CDR3 loop spans 14 amino acids. The V gene's germline CDR1 is DFQATT and CDR2 SNEGSKA (reference sequence).

This clonotype was seen a handful of times. V and J are TRBV20-1 and TRBJ2-3; D remains ambiguous. Germline CDR1 DFQATT, CDR2 SNEGSKA (reference sequence). V was trimmed by 5 bases and J by 0 bases, leaving 9 bases between them. CDR3 length equals 13 residues. The CDR3 is CSAPDGSTDTQYF. The CDR3 DNA reads as TGCAGTGCTCCGGACGGAAGCACAGATACGCAGTATTTT.

The chain employs TRBV6-6 and TRBJ2-2; maybe TRBD1 (5 bases). Germline loops: CDR1 MNHNY, CDR2 SVGAGI (reference sequence). Deletions cut 8 bases from V and 4 bases from J, with 14 bases between. The CDR3 is made up of 14 amino acids. CDR3 DNA: TGTGCCAGCCACATCCCGACAGCCACCGGGGAGCTGTTTTTT. This gives the protein CASHIPTATGELFF.

This clonotype was seen a few times. The chain carries TRBV6-4 and TRBJ1-1; D gene unclear. The CDR3 sequence is 14 residues long. V gave up 0 bases and J gave up 7 bases, with 12 bases separating them. Germline CDR1 and CDR2: MRHNA and SNTAGT. The CDR3 DNA reads TGTGCCAGCAGTGACTCGGGTGGCCGGGGTGAAGCTTTCTTT. This encodes CASSDSGGRGEAFF.

This clonotype was seen more than once but under ten times. The chain has TRBV14 and TRBJ2-3, with D possibly TRBD2 on 6 matching bases. The CDR3 has 17 amino acids. CDR1 is SGHDN, CDR2 FVKESK, per germline. V lost 2 bases, J lost 0 bases, and 15 bases lay in between. The CDR3 DNA sequence: TGTGCCAGCAGCCAACTCCCCTCCGGGACTAGCACAGATACGCAGTATTTT. As protein: CASSQLPSGTSTDTQYF.

V usage is TRBV29-1 and J usage is TRBJ2-5; weak D call: TRBD2 (6 bases). Germline CDR1 reads SQVTM; CDR2 reads ANQGSEA. The CDR3 consists of 13 residues. V dropped 3 bases and J dropped 3 bases, with 11 bases sitting between them. The CDR3 region is CSVDWDSEETQYF. The DNA for the CDR3 is TGCAGCGTTGATTGGGACTCCGAAGAGACCCAGTACTTC. Complete variable domain (other parts from reference TRBV29-1 and TRBJ2-5): SAVISQKPSRDICQRGTSLTIQCQVDSQVTMMFWYRQQPGQSLTLIATANQGSEATYESGFVIDKFPISRPNLTFSTLTVSNMSPEDSSIYLCSVDWDSEETQYFGPGTRLLVL.

This clonotype was observed a single time. The rearrangement links TRBV18 to TRBJ1-2, with D hard to call. V lost 4 bases and J lost 1, with 10 bases in between. Germline CDR1 is KGHSH and CDR2 is LQKENI. CDR3 length: 14 amino acids. The CDR3 nucleotides are TGTGCCAGCTCACAGTCCGGAAATAACTATGGCTACACCTTC. This sequence encodes CASSQSGNNYGYTF.

This clonotype was seen many times. The gene calls are TRBV20-1 and TRBJ1-4, with no clear D. Germline V gives CDR1 DFQATT, CDR2 SNEGSKA (reference sequence). The CDR3 runs 15 residues. Trimming removed 0 bases from V and 4 bases from J, with 12 bases in between. Here the CDR3 reads CSARDQVLLNEKLFF. The CDR3 region has the DNA TGCAGTGCTAGAGATCAGGTCCTTCTTAATGAAAAACTGTTTTTT.

In its sample, this clonotype was seen many times. This sequence joins TRBV6-2 or TRBV6-3 and TRBJ2-7, with 11 bases aligning to TRBD2. V lost 2 bases and J lost 6; bases outside the gene matches: 3. Germline values: CDR1 MNHEY, CDR2 SVGEGT. CDR3 length: 14 amino acids. The CDR3 region is CASSYGLAGGEQYF. In DNA, the CDR3 is TGTGCCAGCAGTTACGGCCTAGCGGGGGGCGAGCAGTACTTC.

In this sample, this clonotype turned up many times. V and J are TRBV12-3 or TRBV12-4 and TRBJ2-7; the D is unclear. There are 14 residues in the CDR3. V shed 6 bases and J shed 2 bases, with 14 bases lying between them. The CDR3 sequence: CASSPRTATYEQYF. CDR3 bases: TGTGCCAGCAGCCCCCGGACGGCTACCTACGAGCAGTACTTC.

The chain recombines TRBV12-3 or TRBV12-4 with TRBJ2-1; 10 nucleotides line up with TRBD2. Trimming removed 5 bases from V and 4 bases from J; junction bases left unmatched: 2. The length of the CDR3 is 14 residues. CDR3 in amino acids: CASSALAGYNEQFF. CDR3 DNA sequence: TGTGCCAGCAGTGCACTAGCGGGATACAATGAGCAGTTCTTC.

Ten or more counts support this clonotype. The CDR3 protein is CASSVDVGASEKLFF. In nucleotides, the CDR3 is TGTGCCAGCAGCGTAGATGTGGGCGCCTCCGAAAAACTGTTTTTT. The chain combines TRBV9 with TRBJ1-4, with D uncertain. Trimming removed 0 bases from V and 8 bases from J, with 14 bases in between. In germline, CDR1 is SGDLS, CDR2 YYNGEE. CDR3 length: 15 amino acids. The complete variable domain, with remaining parts taken from reference TRBV9 and TRBJ1-4, reads DSGVTQTPKHLITATGQRVTLRCSPRSGDLSVYWYQQSLDQGLQFLIQYYNGEERAKGNILERFSAQQFPDLHSELNLSSLELGDSALYFCASSVDVGASEKLFFGSGTQLSVL.

This clonotype was detected ten times or more. This chain links TRBV20-1 with TRBJ2-7; 10 bases are a match to TRBD2. The CDR3 extends over 14 amino acids. Germline lookup yields CDR1 DFQATT and CDR2 SNEGSKA (reference sequence). The trim removed 3 bases at V and 4 bases at J, leaving 6 bases unmatched. DNA of the CDR3: TGCAGTGCTAGTGGTAGCGGGGGGCCTTACGAGCAGTACTTC. Translating it yields CSASGSGGPYEQYF.

V usage is TRBV2 and J usage is TRBJ1-3; no clear D gene. The ends were cut back, 7 bases at V and 2 bases at J, with 15 bases in the middle. CDR3 length: 15 amino acids. From germline, CDR1 is SNHLY and CDR2 FYNNEI. The CDR3 nucleotides read TGTGCCAGCAAGGGCCGAGAGGCAGCTGGAAACACCATATATTTT. This codes for CASKGREAAGNTIYF.

V is TRBV3-1 and J is TRBJ2-7, with unresolved D. Trimming took off 3 bases at V and 0 bases at J, with 3 bases between the two ends. This CDR3 has 12 amino acids. Per germline, CDR1 LGHDT and CDR2 YNNKEL (reference sequence). CDR3 DNA sequence: TGTGCCAGCAGCCATCGCTCCTACGAGCAGTACTTC. Residues: CASSHRSYEQYF.

J is TRBJ2-3 and V is TRBV12-3 or TRBV12-4; D perhaps matches TRBD1 (6 bases). Deletions cut 6 bases from V and 6 bases from J, with 19 bases between. The CDR3 is made up of 15 amino acids. The CDR3 DNA reads TGTGCCAGCAGGCCCCCCAGGGGTCTGGGGGATACGCAGTATTTT. Its translation: CASRPPRGLGDTQYF.

This clonotype was observed at least ten times. V and J are TRBV20-1 and TRBJ2-7; D gene unclear. The V gene lost 3 bases and the J gene lost 0 bases, with 9 bases spanning the gap. This CDR3 has 13 amino acids. Germline assignment: CDR1 DFQATT and CDR2 SNEGSKA (reference sequence). CDR3 nucleotides: TGCAGTGCTAGCGGGCCGCTCTCCTACGAGCAGTACTTC. This codes for CSASGPLSYEQYF.

This clonotype showed up just a few times. The chain carries TRBV21-1 and TRBJ2-5. TRBV21-1 counts as a pseudogene. There are 15 residues in the CDR3. The CDR3 is CASSKLGTALGTQYF. In DNA form, the CDR3 reads TGTGCCAGCAGCAAATTGGGAACAGCGTTAGGGACCCAGTACTTC.

This clonotype has just a few counts. V usage is TRBV7-2 and J usage is TRBJ2-7, with 7 bases identical to TRBD1. J gave up 5 bases and V 1 base, and 8 bases lay outside the gene matches. The length of the CDR3 is 15 residues. Germline V CDR1 and CDR2: SGHTA, FQGNSA. CDR3 in amino acids: CASSLGGFDRDEQYF. Written as DNA, the CDR3 is TGTGCCAGCAGCTTAGGGGGTTTCGACAGGGACGAGCAGTACTTC.

The chain recombines TRBV20-1 with TRBJ2-6; no reliable D call. The CDR3 runs 15 residues. From germline, CDR1 is DFQATT and CDR2 SNEGSKA (reference sequence). V dropped 1 base and J dropped 0 bases, with 7 bases sitting between them. DNA for the CDR3: TGCAGTGCTAGAGCCCACGCCTCTGGGGCCAACGTCCTGACTTTC. Its translation is CSARAHASGANVLTF.